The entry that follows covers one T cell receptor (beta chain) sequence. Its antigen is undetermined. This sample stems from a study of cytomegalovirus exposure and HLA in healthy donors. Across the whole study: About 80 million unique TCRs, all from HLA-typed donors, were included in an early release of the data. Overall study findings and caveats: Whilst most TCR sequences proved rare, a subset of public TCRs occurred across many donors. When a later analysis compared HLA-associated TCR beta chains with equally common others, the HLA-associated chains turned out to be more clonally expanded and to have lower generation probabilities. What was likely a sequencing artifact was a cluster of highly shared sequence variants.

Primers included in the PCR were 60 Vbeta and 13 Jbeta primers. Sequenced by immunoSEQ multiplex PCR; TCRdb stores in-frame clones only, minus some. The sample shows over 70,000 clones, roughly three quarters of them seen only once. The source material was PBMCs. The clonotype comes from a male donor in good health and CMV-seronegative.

The CDR3 sequence is CASSSRDLTPGGYGYTF. The CDR3 DNA reads TGTGCCAGCAGCTCTAGGGACTTAACGCCTGGCGGCTATGGCTACACCTTC. The V call is TRBV7-8, the J call TRBJ1-2, with TRBD1 as a possible D gene (5 bases). CDR3 length: 17 residues. Trimming took 4 bases from V and 4 from J, leaving 22 bases between them. Per the germline V gene, CDR1 is SGHVS and CDR2 is FQNEAQ.